The clone carrying this TCR beta chain was detected only a few times. Germline values: CDR1 SGDLS, CDR2 YYNGEE. Trimming took 5 bases from V and 4 from J, leaving 10 bases between them. The CDR3 is made up of 13 amino acids. Treatment described: preoperative locoregional IRX-2 cytokine immunotherapy. Patients received preoperative, locoregional IRX-2 cytokine immunotherapy in a phase Ib study. This record belongs to a study of preoperative IRX-2 immunotherapy in early breast cancer. Data came from immunoSEQ multiplex PCR; TCRdb stores just in-frame clones and leaves some out. The sample carries tens of thousands of clones, 75% to 85% recorded once.

Specimen: lymph node tissue, collected after IRX-2 immunotherapy. V usage is TRBV9 and J usage is TRBJ1-3; D gene unclear. This clonotype originated in a human donor with breast cancer. CDR3 in amino acids: CASSEETGNTIYF. Written as DNA, the CDR3 is TGTGCCAGCAGTGAGGAAACAGGAAACACCATATATTTT.